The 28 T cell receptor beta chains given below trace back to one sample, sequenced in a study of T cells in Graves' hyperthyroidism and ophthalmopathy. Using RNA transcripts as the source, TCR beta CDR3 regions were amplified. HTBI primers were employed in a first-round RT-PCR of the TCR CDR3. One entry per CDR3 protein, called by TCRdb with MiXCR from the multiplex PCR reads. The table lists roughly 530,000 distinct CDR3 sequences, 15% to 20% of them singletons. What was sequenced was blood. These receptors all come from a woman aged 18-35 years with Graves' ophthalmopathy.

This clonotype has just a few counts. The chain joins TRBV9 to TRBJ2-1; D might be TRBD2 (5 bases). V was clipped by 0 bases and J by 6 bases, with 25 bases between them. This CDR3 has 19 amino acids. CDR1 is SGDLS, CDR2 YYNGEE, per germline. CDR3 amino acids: CASSVATGVPRKAVNEQFF. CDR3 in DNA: TGTGCCAGCAGCGTAGCTACTGGTGTGCCGAGAAAAGCGGTCAATGAGCAGTTCTTC. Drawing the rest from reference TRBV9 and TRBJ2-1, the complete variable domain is DSGVTQTPKHLITATGQRVTLRCSPRSGDLSVYWYQQSLDQGLQFLIQYYNGEERAKGNILERFSAQQFPDLHSELNLSSLELGDSALYFCASSVATGVPRKAVNEQFFGPGTRLTVL.

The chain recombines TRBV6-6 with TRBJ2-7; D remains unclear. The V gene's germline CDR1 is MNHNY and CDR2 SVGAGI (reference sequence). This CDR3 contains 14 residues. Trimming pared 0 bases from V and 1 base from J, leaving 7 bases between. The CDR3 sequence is CASSYSTRSYEQYF. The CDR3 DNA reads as TGTGCCAGCAGTTACTCGACCAGATCCTACGAGCAGTACTTC.

The CDR3 reads CASSQTGEGTEQYF. The CDR3 region has the DNA TGCGCCAGCAGCCAAACAGGGGAGGGAACTGAGCAGTACTTC. The chain links TRBV5-1 to TRBJ2-7; either TRBD1 or TRBD2 may fit D (7 bases each). Trimming took off 4 bases at V and 7 bases at J, with 18 bases between the two ends. Germline V gives CDR1 SGHRS, CDR2 YFSETQ. The CDR3 consists of 14 residues.

CDR3 residues: CSVATGSSGNTIYF. Here the CDR3 DNA reads TGCAGCGTGGCGACAGGAAGCTCTGGAAACACCATATATTTT. The gene calls are TRBV29-1 and TRBJ1-3; D may be TRBD1 (6 bases). CDR1 SQVTM and CDR2 ANQGSEA come from the germline V gene. The CDR3 is 14 residues long. V dropped 6 bases and J dropped 0 bases, with 12 bases sitting between them.

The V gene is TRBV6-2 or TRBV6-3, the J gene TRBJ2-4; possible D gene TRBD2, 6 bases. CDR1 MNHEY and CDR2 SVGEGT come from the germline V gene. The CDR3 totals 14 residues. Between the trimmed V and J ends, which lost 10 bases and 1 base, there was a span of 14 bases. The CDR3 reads CATEDGGAKNIQYF. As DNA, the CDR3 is TGTGCCACCGAGGACGGAGGGGCCAAAAACATTCAGTACTTC.

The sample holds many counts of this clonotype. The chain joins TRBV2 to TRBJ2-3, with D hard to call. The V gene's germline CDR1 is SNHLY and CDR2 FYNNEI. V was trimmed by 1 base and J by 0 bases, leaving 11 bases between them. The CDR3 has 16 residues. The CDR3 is CASSEVPSPSTDTQYF. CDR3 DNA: TGTGCCAGCAGTGAAGTCCCCAGCCCAAGCACAGATACGCAGTATTTT.

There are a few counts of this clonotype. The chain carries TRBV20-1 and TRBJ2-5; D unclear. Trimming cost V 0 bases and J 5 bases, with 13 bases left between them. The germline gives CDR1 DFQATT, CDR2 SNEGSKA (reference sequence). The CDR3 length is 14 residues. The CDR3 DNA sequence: TGCAGTGCTAGAGACACCGTACTGCACGAGACCCAGTACTTC. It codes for CSARDTVLHETQYF.

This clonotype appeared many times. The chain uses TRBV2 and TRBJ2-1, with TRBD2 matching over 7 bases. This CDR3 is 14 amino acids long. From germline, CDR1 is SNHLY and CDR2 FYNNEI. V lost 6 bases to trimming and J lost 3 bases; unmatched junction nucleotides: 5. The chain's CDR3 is CASSRLADYNEQFF. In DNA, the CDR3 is TGTGCCAGCAGCCGACTAGCAGACTACAATGAGCAGTTCTTC.

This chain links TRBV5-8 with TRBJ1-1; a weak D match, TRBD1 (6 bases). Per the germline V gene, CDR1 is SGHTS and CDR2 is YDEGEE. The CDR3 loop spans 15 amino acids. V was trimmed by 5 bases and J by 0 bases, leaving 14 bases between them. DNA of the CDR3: TGTGCCAGCAGTTATACAGGGTTTTTGAACACTGAAGCTTTCTTT. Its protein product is CASSYTGFLNTEAFF. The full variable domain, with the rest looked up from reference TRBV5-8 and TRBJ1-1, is EAGVTQSPTHLIKTRGQQATLRCSPISGHTSVYWYQQALGLGLQFLLWYDEGEERNRGNFPPRFSGRQFPNYSSELNVNALELEDSALYLCASSYTGFLNTEAFFGQGTRLTVV.

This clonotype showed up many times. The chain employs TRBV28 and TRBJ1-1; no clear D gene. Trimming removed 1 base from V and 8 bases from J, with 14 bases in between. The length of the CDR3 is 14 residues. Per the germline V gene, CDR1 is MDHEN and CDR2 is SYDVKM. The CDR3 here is CASSLSGGNAEAFF. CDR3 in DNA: TGTGCCAGCAGTTTATCCGGAGGTAACGCCGAAGCTTTCTTT.

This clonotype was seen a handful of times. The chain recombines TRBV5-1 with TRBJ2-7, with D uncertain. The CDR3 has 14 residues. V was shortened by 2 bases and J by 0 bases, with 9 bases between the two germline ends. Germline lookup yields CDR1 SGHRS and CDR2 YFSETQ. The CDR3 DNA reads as TGCGCCAGCAGCTTCCTGCAGAGCTCCTACGAGCAGTACTTC. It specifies CASSFLQSSYEQYF.

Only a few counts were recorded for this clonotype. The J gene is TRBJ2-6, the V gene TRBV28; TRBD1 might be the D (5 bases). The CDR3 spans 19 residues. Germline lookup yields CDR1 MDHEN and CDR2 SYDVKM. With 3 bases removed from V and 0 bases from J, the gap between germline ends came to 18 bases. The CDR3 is CASSFLVGRESSGANVLTF. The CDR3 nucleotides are TGTGCCAGCAGTTTTTTGGTTGGCAGGGAAAGCTCTGGGGCCAACGTCCTGACTTTC.

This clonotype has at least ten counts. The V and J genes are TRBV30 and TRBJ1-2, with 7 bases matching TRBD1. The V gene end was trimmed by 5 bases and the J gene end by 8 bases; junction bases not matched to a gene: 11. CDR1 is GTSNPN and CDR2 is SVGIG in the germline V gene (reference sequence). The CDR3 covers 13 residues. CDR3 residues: CAWGDLDRIGYTF. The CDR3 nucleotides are TGTGCCTGGGGGGACCTGGACAGGATCGGCTACACCTTC.

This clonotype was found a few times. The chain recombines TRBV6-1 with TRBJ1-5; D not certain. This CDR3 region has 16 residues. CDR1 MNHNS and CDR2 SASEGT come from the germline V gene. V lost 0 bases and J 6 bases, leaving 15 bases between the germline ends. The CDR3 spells CASSEAELRAGQPQHF. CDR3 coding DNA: TGTGCCAGCAGTGAAGCTGAATTACGGGCTGGTCAGCCCCAGCATTTT.

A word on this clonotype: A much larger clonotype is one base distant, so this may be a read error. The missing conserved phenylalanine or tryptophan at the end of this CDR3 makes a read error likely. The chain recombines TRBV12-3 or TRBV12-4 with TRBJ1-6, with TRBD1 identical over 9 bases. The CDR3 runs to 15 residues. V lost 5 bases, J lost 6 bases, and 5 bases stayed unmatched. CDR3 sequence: CASSNEQGANSPLHL. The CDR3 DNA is TGTGCCAGCAGTAACGAACAGGGGGCTAATTCACCCCTCCACCTT.

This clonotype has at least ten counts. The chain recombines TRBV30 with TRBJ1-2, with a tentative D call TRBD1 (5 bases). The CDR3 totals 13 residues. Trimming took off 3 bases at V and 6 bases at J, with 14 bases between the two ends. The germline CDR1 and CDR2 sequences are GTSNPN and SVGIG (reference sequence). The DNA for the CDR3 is TGTGCCTGGAGCGACGGGGGAGTTGATGGCTACACCTTC. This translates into CAWSDGGVDGYTF. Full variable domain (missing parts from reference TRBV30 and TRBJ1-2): SQTIHQWPATLVQPVGSPLSLECTVEGTSNPNLYWYRQAAGRGLQLLFYSVGIGQISSEVPQNLSASRPQDRQFILSSKKLLLSDSGFYLCAWSDGGVDGYTFGSGTRLTVV.

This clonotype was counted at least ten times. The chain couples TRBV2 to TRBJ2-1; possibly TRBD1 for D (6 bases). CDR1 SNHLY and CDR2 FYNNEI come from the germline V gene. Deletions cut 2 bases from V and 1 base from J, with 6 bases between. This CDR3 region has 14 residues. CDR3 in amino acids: CASSERGSYNEQFF. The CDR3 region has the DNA TGTGCCAGCAGTGAAAGGGGGTCCTACAATGAGCAGTTCTTC.

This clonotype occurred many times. The CDR3 DNA reads TGTGCCAGCAGGCCCCCAGGGCTTAGCAATCAGCCCCAGCATTTT. This sequence encodes CASRPPGLSNQPQHF. The rearrangement uses TRBV27 and TRBJ1-5; D possibly corresponds to TRBD1 (5 bases). This CDR3 contains 15 residues. From germline, CDR1 is MNHEY and CDR2 SMNVEV (reference sequence). V lost 6 bases to trimming and J lost 0 bases, with 12 bases between them.

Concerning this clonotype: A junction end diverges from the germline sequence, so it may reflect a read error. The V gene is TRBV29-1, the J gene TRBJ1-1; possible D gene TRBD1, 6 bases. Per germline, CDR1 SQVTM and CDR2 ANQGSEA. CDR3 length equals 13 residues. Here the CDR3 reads CSVLQGRDTEASF. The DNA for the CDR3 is TGCAGCGTACTCCAGGGGCGGGACACTGAAGCTTCCTTT.

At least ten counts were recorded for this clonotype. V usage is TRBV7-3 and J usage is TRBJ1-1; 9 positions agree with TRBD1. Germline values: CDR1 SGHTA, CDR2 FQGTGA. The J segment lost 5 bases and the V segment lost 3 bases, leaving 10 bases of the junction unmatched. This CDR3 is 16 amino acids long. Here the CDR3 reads CASSLKGQGVDTEAFF. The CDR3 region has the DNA TGTGCCAGCAGCTTGAAGGGACAGGGAGTGGATACTGAAGCTTTCTTT.

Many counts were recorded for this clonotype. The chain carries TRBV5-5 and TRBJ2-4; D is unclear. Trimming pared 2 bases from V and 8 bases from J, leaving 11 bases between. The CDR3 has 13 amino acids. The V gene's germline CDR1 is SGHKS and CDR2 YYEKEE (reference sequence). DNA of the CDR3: TGTGCCAGCAGCTTCGGGCCACCGGACATTCAGTACTTC. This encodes CASSFGPPDIQYF.

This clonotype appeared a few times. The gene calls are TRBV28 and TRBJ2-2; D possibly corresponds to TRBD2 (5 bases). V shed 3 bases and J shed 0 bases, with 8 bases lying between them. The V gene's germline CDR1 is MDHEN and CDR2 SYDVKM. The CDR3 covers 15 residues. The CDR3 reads CASSFASTNTGELFF. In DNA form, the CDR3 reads TGTGCCAGCAGTTTTGCTAGCACGAACACCGGGGAGCTGTTTTTT.

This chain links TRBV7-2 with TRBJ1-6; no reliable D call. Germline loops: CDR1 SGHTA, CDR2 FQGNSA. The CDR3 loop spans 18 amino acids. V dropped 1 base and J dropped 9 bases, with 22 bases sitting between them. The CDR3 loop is CASSLEPLSGGFGSPLHF. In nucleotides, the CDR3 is TGTGCCAGCAGCTTAGAACCCCTAAGCGGAGGTTTTGGTTCACCCCTCCACTTT.

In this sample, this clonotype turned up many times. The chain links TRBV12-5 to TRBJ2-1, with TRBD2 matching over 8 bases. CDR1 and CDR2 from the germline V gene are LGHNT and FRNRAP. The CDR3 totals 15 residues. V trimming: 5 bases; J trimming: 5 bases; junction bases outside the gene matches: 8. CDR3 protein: CASGPWRRGDNEQFF. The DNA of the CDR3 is TGTGCTAGTGGTCCGTGGCGGCGGGGGGACAATGAGCAGTTCTTC.

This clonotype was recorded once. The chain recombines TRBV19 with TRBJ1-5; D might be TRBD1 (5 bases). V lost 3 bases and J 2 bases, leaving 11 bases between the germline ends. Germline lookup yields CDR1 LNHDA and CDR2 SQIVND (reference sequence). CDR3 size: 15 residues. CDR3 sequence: CASSIQGTGNQPQHF. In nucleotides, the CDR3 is TGTGCCAGTAGTATCCAGGGAACTGGCAATCAGCCCCAGCATTTT.

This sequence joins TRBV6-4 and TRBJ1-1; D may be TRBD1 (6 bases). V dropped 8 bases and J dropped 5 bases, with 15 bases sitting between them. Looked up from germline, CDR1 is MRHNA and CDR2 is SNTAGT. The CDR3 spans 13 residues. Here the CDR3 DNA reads TGTGCCAGCCGGGAGGGGGGGAAGACTGAAGCTTTCTTT. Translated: CASREGGKTEAFF.

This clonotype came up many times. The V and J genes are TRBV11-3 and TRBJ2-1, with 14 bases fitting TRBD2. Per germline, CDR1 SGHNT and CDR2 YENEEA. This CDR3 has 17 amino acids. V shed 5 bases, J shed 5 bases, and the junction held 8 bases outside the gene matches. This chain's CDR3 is CASSPGTSGSQDNEQFF. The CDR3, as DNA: TGTGCCAGCAGCCCCGGGACTAGCGGGAGTCAAGACAATGAGCAGTTCTTC.

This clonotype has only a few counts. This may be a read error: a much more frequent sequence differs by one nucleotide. In nucleotides, the CDR3 is TGTGCCAGCAGTGAAGTCGTCAGCTTTTATAGCAATCAGTCCCAGCATTTT. Translation gives CASSEVVSFYSNQSQHF. The rearrangement links TRBV2 to TRBJ1-5; D remains ambiguous. The CDR3 covers 17 residues. CDR1 SNHLY and CDR2 FYNNEI come from the germline V gene.